The rows below give T cell receptor beta chains drawn from one sample of a study of T cells in Graves' hyperthyroidism and ophthalmopathy. Each CDR3 protein gets one entry after TCRdb re-called the multiplex PCR reads with MiXCR. The sample has 500,000 to 600,000 distinct CDR3 sequences, about 45% seen once. Sequences were obtained from peripheral blood or thyroid tissue (not recorded which). The receptor source for this set is an adult woman with Graves' disease, either hyperthyroidism or ophthalmopathy (not recorded which). Each CDR3 is given with its conserved first and last residue. A D gene is named only where the DNA matches it firmly. Part of the rows lack a size; the others show once, few, many or a class for expanded clones.

J: TRBJ2-5
V: TRBV9
size: -
D: -
CDR3: CASSVMGRMETQYF
DNA: TGTGCCAGCAGCGTGATGGGTCGCATGGAGACCCAGTACTTC

J: TRBJ1-6
V: TRBV5-1
size: few
D: TRBD1
CDR3: CASSLQGTGLYSPLHF
DNA: TGCGCCAGCAGCTTGCAGGGGACAGGGTTATACTCACCCCTCCACTTT

J: TRBJ1-1
V: TRBV10-3
size: -
D: -
CDR3: CATSHPKGQENTEAFF
DNA: TGTGCCACCTCTCACCCGAAGGGGCAGGAGAACACTGAAGCTTTCTTT

J: TRBJ2-5
V: TRBV7-9
size: -
D: -
CDR3: CASSATETQYF
DNA: TGTGCCAGCAGCGCCACGGAGACCCAGTACTTC

J: TRBJ1-2
V: TRBV28
size: few
D: -
CDR3: CASSSSRDIRISHYGYTF
DNA: TGTGCCAGCAGTTCCTCTAGGGACATCCGCATCTCCCACTATGGCTACACCTTC

J: TRBJ2-2
V: TRBV6-5
size: many
D: -
CDR3: CASMVAQNTGELFF
DNA: TGTGCCAGCATGGTTGCACAGAACACCGGGGAGCTGTTTTTT

J: TRBJ2-5
V: TRBV2
size: many
D: TRBD2
CDR3: CASRESIAGERETQYF
DNA: TGTGCCAGCAGGGAAAGCATAGCGGGAGAGCGGGAGACCCAGTACTTC

J: TRBJ1-1
V: TRBV11-2
size: -
D: -
CDR3: CACAGVAGENTEAFF
DNA: TGTGCCTGCGCGGGAGTAGCGGGAGAGAACACTGAAGCTTTCTTT

J: TRBJ2-6
V: TRBV13
size: -
D: -
CDR3: CASSPSVLTF
DNA: TGTGCCAGCAGCCCCAGCGTTCTGACTTTC

J: TRBJ1-2
V: TRBV19
size: -
D: -
CDR3: CASSTSGDGYTF
DNA: TGTGCCAGTAGTACTTCAGGGGATGGCTACACCTTC

J: TRBJ2-7
V: TRBV20-1
size: -
D: -
CDR3: CSASGQDSYEQYF
DNA: TGCAGTGCTAGTGGGCAGGACTCCTACGAGCAGTACTTC

J: TRBJ2-7
V: TRBV11-2
size: -
D: -
CDR3: CVSSLGLVADYEQYF
DNA: TGTGTCAGCAGCTTAGGTTTGGTCGCTGATTACGAGCAGTACTTC

J: TRBJ1-4
V: TRBV7-9
size: few
D: -
CDR3: CASRGLGEKLFF
DNA: TGTGCCAGTCGGGGGTTGGGTGAAAAACTGTTTTTT

J: TRBJ1-4
V: TRBV7-6
size: many
D: -
CDR3: CASSFPGSGEKLFF
DNA: TGTGCCAGCAGCTTCCCCGGGTCAGGCGAAAAACTGTTTTTT

J: TRBJ1-4
V: TRBV9
size: -
D: TRBD1
CDR3: CASRPTGTVAGREKLFF
DNA: TGTGCCAGCAGGCCCACCGGGACAGTGGCGGGACGCGAAAAACTGTTTTTT

J: TRBJ1-1
V: TRBV7-9
size: -
D: -
CDR3: CASSLSGSSETEAFF
DNA: TGTGCCAGCAGCTTAAGCGGATCCTCGGAGACTGAAGCTTTCTTT

J: TRBJ2-5
V: TRBV15
size: -
D: -
CDR3: CATSRVQETQYF
DNA: TGTGCCACCAGCAGAGTACAAGAGACCCAGTACTTC

J: TRBJ2-2
V: TRBV15
size: -
D: TRBD2
CDR3: CATNSGRLGGELFF
DNA: TGTGCCACCAACAGCGGGAGATTGGGCGGGGAGCTGTTTTTT

J: TRBJ2-7
V: TRBV7-9
size: many
D: TRBD2
CDR3: CASSLGRELNEQYF
DNA: TGTGCCAGCTCCCTAGGGCGGGAGCTCAACGAGCAGTACTTC

J: TRBJ1-5
V: TRBV10-3
size: -
D: TRBD1
CDR3: CAIKGQEPQHF
DNA: TGTGCCATCAAAGGACAGGAGCCCCAGCATTTT

J: TRBJ1-4
V: TRBV5-1
size: -
D: -
CDR3: CASTPAGTVNEKLFF
DNA: TGCGCCAGCACCCCGGCAGGGACGGTAAATGAAAAACTGTTTTTT

J: TRBJ2-5
V: TRBV6-1
size: -
D: -
CDR3: CASTHGGQETQYF
DNA: TGTGCCAGCACCCACGGGGGACAAGAGACCCAGTACTTC

J: TRBJ2-2
V: TRBV11-2
size: many
D: -
CDR3: CASSLDRVESVGGELFF
DNA: TGTGCCAGCAGCTTAGATCGCGTGGAGTCCGTCGGCGGGGAGCTGTTTTTT

J: TRBJ1-1
V: TRBV10-3
size: once
D: TRBD1
CDR3: CAMDRMNTEAFF
DNA: TGTGCCATGGACAGGATGAACACTGAAGCTTTCTTT

J: TRBJ1-1
V: TRBV12-3/TRBV12-4
size: many
D: -
CDR3: CASRRRTEAFF
DNA: TGTGCCAGCAGACGGAGGACTGAAGCTTTCTTT

J: TRBJ2-7
V: TRBV6-6
size: few
D: -
CDR3: CASSLQGQQYF
DNA: TGTGCCAGCAGCCTACAGGGACAGCAGTACTTC

J: TRBJ2-7
V: TRBV15
size: -
D: TRBD2
CDR3: CASGAPGTSGGIEQYF
DNA: TGTGCCAGCGGTGCACCCGGGACTAGCGGGGGAATCGAGCAGTACTTC

J: TRBJ1-2
V: TRBV15
size: -
D: -
CDR3: CATSSQGQANYGYTF
DNA: TGTGCCACCAGCAGCCAAGGGCAGGCGAACTATGGCTACACCTTC

J: TRBJ1-2
V: TRBV20-1
size: -
D: TRBD1
CDR3: CSARTGGYGYTF
DNA: TGCAGTGCTAGGACAGGGGGGTATGGCTACACCTTC

J: TRBJ2-6
V: TRBV5-4
size: -
D: -
CDR3: CASSFAWGIAF
DNA: -

J: TRBJ1-2
V: TRBV28
size: many
D: TRBD1
CDR3: CASSFRGRVYTF
DNA: TGTGCCAGCAGTTTCAGGGGGCGAGTCTACACCTTC

J: TRBJ2-5
V: TRBV20-1
size: -
D: -
CDR3: CSARDGGPNQETQYF
DNA: TGCAGTGCTAGAGATGGGGGTCCCAACCAAGAGACCCAGTACTTC

J: TRBJ2-7
V: TRBV20-1
size: many
D: TRBD1
CDR3: CSATFDRVYEQYF
DNA: TGCAGTGCTACCTTCGACAGGGTCTACGAGCAGTACTTC

J: TRBJ1-5
V: TRBV7-6
size: -
D: -
CDR3: CASSPGGEGQPQHF
DNA: TGTGCCAGCAGCCCAGGAGGGGAGGGTCAGCCCCAGCATTTT

J: TRBJ1-1
V: TRBV20-1
size: -
D: -
CDR3: CSARWGQETEAFF
DNA: TGCAGTGCCCGCTGGGGGCAAGAAACTGAAGCTTTCTTT

J: TRBJ2-2
V: TRBV7-3
size: many
D: -
CDR3: CASSPLGTGELFF
DNA: TGTGCCAGCAGCCCCCTAGGCACCGGGGAGCTGTTTTTT

J: TRBJ2-4
V: TRBV2
size: -
D: -
CDR3: CAGSEALPGEAKNIQYF
DNA: TGTGCCGGCAGTGAAGCGTTACCGGGGGAAGCCAAAAACATTCAGTACTTC

J: TRBJ1-6
V: TRBV5-1
size: once
D: TRBD1
CDR3: CASSSADRGQGSPLHF
DNA: TGCGCCAGCAGCTCGGCCGACAGGGGGCAAGGTTCACCCCTCCACTTT

J: TRBJ2-7
V: TRBV29-1
size: -
D: -
CDR3: CSVEVNPYEQYF
DNA: TGCAGCGTAGAGGTTAATCCCTACGAGCAGTACTTC

J: TRBJ2-2
V: TRBV11-2
size: -
D: -
CDR3: CASSPDRGTLGIGELFF
DNA: TGTGCCAGCAGCCCAGATCGGGGGACATTGGGGATAGGGGAGCTGTTTTTT

J: TRBJ1-6
V: TRBV20-1
size: -
D: TRBD1
CDR3: CSASSTGVNSPLHF
DNA: TGCAGTGCTAGCTCTACAGGGGTTAATTCACCCCTCCACTTT

J: TRBJ2-3
V: TRBV7-9
size: -
D: TRBD1
CDR3: CASSLTGTGEDTQYF
DNA: TGTGCCAGCAGCTTAACCGGGACAGGGGAAGATACGCAGTATTTT

J: TRBJ2-2
V: TRBV7-8
size: many
D: -
CDR3: CASSKNRENTGELFF
DNA: TGTGCCAGCAGCAAGAATAGGGAGAACACCGGGGAGCTGTTTTTT

J: TRBJ2-7
V: TRBV29-1
size: -
D: TRBD1
CDR3: CSVTPGQGSNEQYF
DNA: TGCAGCGTTACCCCGGGACAGGGAAGTAACGAGCAGTACTTC

J: TRBJ1-3
V: TRBV29-1
size: many
D: -
CDR3: CSVGPGGWGNTIYF
DNA: TGCAGCGTTGGGCCGGGGGGCTGGGGAAACACCATATATTTT

J: TRBJ1-1
V: TRBV18
size: -
D: -
CDR3: CASSKPGTEAFF
DNA: TGTGCCAGCTCAAAACCGGGTACTGAAGCTTTCTTT

J: TRBJ2-2
V: TRBV2
size: -
D: TRBD1
CDR3: CASSVGTVNSGELFF
DNA: TGTGCCAGCAGTGTCGGGACAGTTAATTCCGGGGAGCTGTTTTTT

J: TRBJ1-2
V: TRBV13
size: many
D: -
CDR3: CASSFRGDYGYTF
DNA: TGTGCCAGCAGCTTTCGGGGGGATTATGGCTACACCTTC

J: TRBJ1-4
V: TRBV2
size: -
D: -
CDR3: CASSEQGSNEKLFF
DNA: TGTGCCAGCAGTGAACAGGGGAGCAATGAAAAACTGTTTTTT

J: TRBJ2-7
V: TRBV28
size: few
D: TRBD1
CDR3: CASSAPGQGAREQYF
DNA: TGTGCCAGCAGTGCTCCGGGACAGGGGGCGCGCGAGCAGTACTTC

J: TRBJ1-1
V: TRBV27
size: few
D: -
CDR3: CASSAGAGWNTEAFF
DNA: TGTGCCAGCAGCGCGGGGGCTGGGTGGAACACTGAAGCTTTCTTT

J: TRBJ2-2
V: TRBV7-9
size: many
D: -
CDR3: CASSLDLGTGELFF
DNA: TGTGCCAGCAGCTTAGACCTGGGGACCGGGGAGCTGTTTTTT

J: TRBJ1-2
V: TRBV19
size: -
D: TRBD1
CDR3: CASSKGGPYEVGYTF
DNA: TGTGCCAGTAGTAAAGGGGGCCCCTACGAAGTGGGCTACACCTTC

J: TRBJ2-5
V: TRBV4-1
size: many
D: TRBD1
CDR3: CASSLLPPPGQYFQETQYF
DNA: TGCGCCAGCAGCCTCCTACCGCCCCCGGGACAGTACTTCCAAGAGACCCAGTACTTC

J: TRBJ1-5
V: TRBV7-2
size: many
D: -
CDR3: CASSRVSQYSNQPQHF
DNA: TGTGCCAGCAGCCGAGTTAGCCAGTATAGCAATCAGCCCCAGCATTTT

J: TRBJ2-5
V: TRBV25-1
size: -
D: -
CDR3: CASSAEALETQYF
DNA: TGTGCCAGCAGTGCCGAGGCTCTCGAGACCCAGTACTTC

J: TRBJ2-5
V: TRBV20-1
size: many
D: -
CDR3: CSAALGGNETQYF
DNA: TGCAGTGCAGCCCTTGGGGGGAACGAGACCCAGTACTTC

J: TRBJ2-7
V: TRBV7-2
size: once
D: -
CDR3: CASSFPWDPEQYF
DNA: TGTGCCAGCAGCTTCCCCTGGGACCCCGAGCAGTACTTC

J: TRBJ1-2
V: TRBV4-3
size: -
D: -
CDR3: CASSQVGDRRRYGYTF
DNA: TGCGCCAGCAGCCAAGTGGGAGACAGGAGACGCTATGGCTACACCTTC